This TCR beta chain appears in the sequencing data of a study of T cell responses to AZD1222 COVID-19 vaccine. This clone was counted a few times. Measured with immunoSEQ multiplex PCR; TCRdb has only the in-frame clones, and not every one. The profile shows 100,000 to 150,000 clones, approximately 88% of them singletons. V lost 1 base and J 6 bases, leaving 6 bases between the germline ends. CDR1 and CDR2 (germline): SGHAT, FQNNGV. The CDR3 consists of 13 residues. The clonotype originates from an adult in good health. The source was peripheral blood, collected on day 0 of AZD1222 vaccination. The chain carries TRBV11-2 and TRBJ1-4; D is unresolved. The CDR3 loop reads CASSLGDDEKLFF. The CDR3 DNA reads TGTGCCAGCAGCTTAGGCGACGATGAAAAACTGTTTTTT.